This T cell receptor (beta chain) comes out of a study of long-term antiretroviral therapy in people with HIV. The libraries were made with immunoSEQ v3.0 at survey level. Sequenced by immunoSEQ multiplex PCR; TCRdb stores in-frame clones only, minus some. Here the sample spans around 33,000 clones, around 82% being singletons. The CDR3 is 16 amino acids. Trimming pared 4 bases from V and 1 base from J, leaving 14 bases between. Germline V gives CDR1 SGHDT, CDR2 YYEEEE. This clone is medium-sized in the sample. The genes are TRBV5-6 and TRBJ2-2; TRBD1 might be the D (6 bases). This receptor was identified in a man younger than 30 with HIV. Specimen: unsorted PBMCs, collected 0.3 years after starting antiretroviral therapy. The CDR3 coding sequence is TGTGCCAGCAGCGGAATCGACAGGCAGAACACCGGGGAGCTGTTTTTT. Its protein product is CASSGIDRQNTGELFF.